One sample yielded the 10 T cell receptor beta chains listed below, sequenced in a study of blood T cell repertoires in COVID-19 (TCRdb year 2020). The library was produced with the immunoSEQ multiplex PCR assay. Drawn from immuneACCESS, this table holds only the in-frame rearrangements with V and J called that TCRdb kept. Clones are partly lost; checked studies trace under half to an unresolved V gene and leave the rest unexplained. In this sample the table shows about 220,000 clones, about four fifths of which occur a single time. 3% to 4% of the sample lies in the top ten. Input material: PBMCs or T cells enriched from blood (not recorded which). The source of these receptors is an older woman who had recovered from COVID-19.

The chain uses TRBV7-2 and TRBJ2-1, with 8 positions matching TRBD1. CDR1 and CDR2 from the germline V gene are SGHTA and FQGNSA. This CDR3 has 16 amino acids. V dropped 1 base and J dropped 6; count of bases not matched to a gene: 8. This chain's CDR3 is CASSLERHRGANEQFF. DNA of the CDR3: TGTGCCAGCAGCTTAGAGCGCCACAGGGGGGCCAATGAGCAGTTCTTC.

J is TRBJ1-4 and V is TRBV11-2, with D possibly being TRBD1 (5 bases). The germline V gene has CDR1 SGHAT and CDR2 FQNNGV. The germline V and J ends were trimmed by 5 bases and 7 bases, with 14 bases remaining between them. There are 14 residues in the CDR3. The CDR3 nucleotides are TGTGCCAGCAGCGGCGGGGGGTACCCTGAAAAACTGTTTTTT. Translation: CASSGGGYPEKLFF.

The J gene is TRBJ2-2, the V gene TRBV27; D gene uncertain. CDR3 length equals 14 residues. Germline values: CDR1 MNHEY, CDR2 SMNVEV (reference sequence). Trimming pared 5 bases from V and 4 bases from J, leaving 11 bases between. In DNA form, the CDR3 reads TGTGCCAGCAGTCCCGCCCCGGTCACCGGGGAGCTGTTTTTT. As protein: CASSPAPVTGELFF.

The rearrangement uses TRBV7-9 and TRBJ2-5; TRBD2 aligns across 9 bases. The trim removed 5 bases at V and 2 bases at J, leaving 12 bases unmatched. The germline V gene encodes CDR1 SEHNR and CDR2 FQNEAQ (reference sequence). The CDR3 is made up of 17 amino acids. The CDR3 protein is CASSKGLAAIGQETQYF. CDR3 in DNA: TGTGCCAGCAGCAAGGGACTAGCCGCGATTGGGCAAGAGACCCAGTACTTC.

V is TRBV6-5 and J is TRBJ1-1, with a weak D call TRBD1 (5 bases). Germline loops: CDR1 MNHEY, CDR2 SVGAGI. V dropped 2 bases and J dropped 11 bases, with 18 bases sitting between them. This CDR3 region has 14 residues. The chain's CDR3 is CASSYLPSRVGAFF. The CDR3 region has the DNA TGTGCCAGCAGTTACCTGCCAAGCAGGGTTGGGGCTTTCTTT.

The chain joins TRBV4-1 to TRBJ1-5; D not resolved. This CDR3 is built from 15 residues. From germline, CDR1 is MGHRA and CDR2 YSYEKL. V gave up 0 bases and J gave up 4 bases, with 10 bases separating them. The CDR3 reads CASSQDPQPNQPQHF. The CDR3, as DNA: TGCGCCAGCAGCCAAGATCCACAGCCAAATCAGCCCCAGCATTTT.

J is TRBJ1-1 and V is TRBV25-1, with TRBD1 matching 7 bases. The trim removed 8 bases at V and 4 bases at J, leaving 1 base unmatched. The CDR3 sequence is 11 residues long. Germline CDR1 is MGHDK and CDR2 is SYGVNS. DNA of the CDR3: TGTGCCAGCTACAGGGGCACTGAAGCTTTCTTT. Translation: CASYRGTEAFF. The variable domain in full, with the rest retrieved from reference TRBV25-1 and TRBJ1-1, is EADIYQTPRYLVIGTGKKITLECSQTMGHDKMYWYQQDPGMELHLIHYSYGVNSTEKGDLSSESTVSRIRTEHFPLTLESARPSHTSQYLCASYRGTEAFFGQGTRLTVV.

This clone was counted a single time. The chain carries TRBV2 and TRBJ2-7; 8 bases are a match to TRBD2. Germline V lookup: CDR1 SNHLY, CDR2 FYNNEI. This CDR3 is built from 15 residues. V shed 0 bases and J 2 bases; nucleotides not matched to a gene: 3. This chain's CDR3 is CASSEAYSGTYEQYF. The CDR3 DNA reads as TGTGCCAGCAGTGAAGCCTATAGCGGGACCTACGAGCAGTACTTC.

V usage is TRBV19 and J usage is TRBJ2-2; TRBD1 matches at 8 bases. The CDR3 covers 15 residues. Trimming at V came to 3 bases and at J to 1 base, leaving 1 base not matched to a gene. CDR1 and CDR2 from the germline V gene are LNHDA and SQIVND (reference sequence). CDR3 sequence: CASSMDRENTGELFF. The CDR3 DNA reads TGTGCCAGTAGTATGGACAGGGAGAACACCGGGGAGCTGTTTTTT.

The chain has TRBV10-1 and TRBJ2-1, with 9 nucleotides matching TRBD2. CDR1 and CDR2 from the germline V gene are WNHNN and SYGVQD (reference sequence). Losses at the gene ends were 0 bases for V and 10 bases for J; bases not matched to a gene: 4. The CDR3 consists of 14 residues. In DNA form, the CDR3 reads TGCGCCAGCAGTGAGTCGGGGAGCGGGAGGGAGCAGTTCTTC. Translating it yields CASSESGSGREQFF.